This TCR beta chain comes out of a study of shared T cell receptors in the human thymus. This clone has a single count. Method: immunoSEQ multiplex PCR; TCRdb's copy keeps in-frame clones and lacks some. The data contain 700,000 to 750,000 clones, 70% to 90% of them singletons. The germline V gene has CDR1 SEHNR and CDR2 FQNEAQ (reference sequence). V lost 5 bases to trimming and J lost 8 bases, with 21 bases between them. This CDR3 has 15 amino acids. These data were likewise used in another study, on human thymus T cells.

The chain joins TRBV7-9 to TRBJ1-1; D remains ambiguous. This receptor was obtained from a girl under two years old with a congenital heart defect. Sequences were obtained from thymocytes. The CDR3: CASSRVPSNGSEAFF. The CDR3 DNA sequence: TGTGCCAGCAGCCGGGTCCCTAGCAACGGGTCCGAAGCTTTCTTT.